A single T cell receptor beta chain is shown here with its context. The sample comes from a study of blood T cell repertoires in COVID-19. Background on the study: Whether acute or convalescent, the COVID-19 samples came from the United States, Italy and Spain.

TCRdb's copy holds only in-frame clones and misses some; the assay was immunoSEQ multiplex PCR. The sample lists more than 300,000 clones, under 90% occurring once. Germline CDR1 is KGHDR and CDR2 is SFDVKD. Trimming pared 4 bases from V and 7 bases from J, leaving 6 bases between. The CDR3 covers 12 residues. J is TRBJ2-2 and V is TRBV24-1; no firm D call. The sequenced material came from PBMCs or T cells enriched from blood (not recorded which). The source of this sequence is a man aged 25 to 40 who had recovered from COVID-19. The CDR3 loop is CATSDPSGELFF. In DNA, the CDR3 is TGTGCCACCAGTGACCCCAGCGGGGAGCTGTTTTTT.